Sequencing of this TCR beta chain was carried out in a study of T cell changes during pregnancy in multiple sclerosis. Data came from immunoSEQ multiplex PCR; TCRdb stores just in-frame clones and leaves some out. Here the sample spans about 99,000 clones, roughly nine tenths being singletons. The CDR3 is 14 residues long. CDR1 is SGDLS, CDR2 YYNGEE, per germline. V lost 0 bases to trimming and J lost 2 bases, with 8 bases between them. The chain links TRBV9 to TRBJ1-2; D remains ambiguous. The sample in question was peripheral blood, obtained after pregnancy. The clonotype comes from a female donor with multiple sclerosis, enrolled in a pregnancy study. The CDR3 is CASSVAPVNYGYTF. DNA for the CDR3: TGTGCCAGCAGCGTAGCTCCGGTAAACTATGGCTACACCTTC.